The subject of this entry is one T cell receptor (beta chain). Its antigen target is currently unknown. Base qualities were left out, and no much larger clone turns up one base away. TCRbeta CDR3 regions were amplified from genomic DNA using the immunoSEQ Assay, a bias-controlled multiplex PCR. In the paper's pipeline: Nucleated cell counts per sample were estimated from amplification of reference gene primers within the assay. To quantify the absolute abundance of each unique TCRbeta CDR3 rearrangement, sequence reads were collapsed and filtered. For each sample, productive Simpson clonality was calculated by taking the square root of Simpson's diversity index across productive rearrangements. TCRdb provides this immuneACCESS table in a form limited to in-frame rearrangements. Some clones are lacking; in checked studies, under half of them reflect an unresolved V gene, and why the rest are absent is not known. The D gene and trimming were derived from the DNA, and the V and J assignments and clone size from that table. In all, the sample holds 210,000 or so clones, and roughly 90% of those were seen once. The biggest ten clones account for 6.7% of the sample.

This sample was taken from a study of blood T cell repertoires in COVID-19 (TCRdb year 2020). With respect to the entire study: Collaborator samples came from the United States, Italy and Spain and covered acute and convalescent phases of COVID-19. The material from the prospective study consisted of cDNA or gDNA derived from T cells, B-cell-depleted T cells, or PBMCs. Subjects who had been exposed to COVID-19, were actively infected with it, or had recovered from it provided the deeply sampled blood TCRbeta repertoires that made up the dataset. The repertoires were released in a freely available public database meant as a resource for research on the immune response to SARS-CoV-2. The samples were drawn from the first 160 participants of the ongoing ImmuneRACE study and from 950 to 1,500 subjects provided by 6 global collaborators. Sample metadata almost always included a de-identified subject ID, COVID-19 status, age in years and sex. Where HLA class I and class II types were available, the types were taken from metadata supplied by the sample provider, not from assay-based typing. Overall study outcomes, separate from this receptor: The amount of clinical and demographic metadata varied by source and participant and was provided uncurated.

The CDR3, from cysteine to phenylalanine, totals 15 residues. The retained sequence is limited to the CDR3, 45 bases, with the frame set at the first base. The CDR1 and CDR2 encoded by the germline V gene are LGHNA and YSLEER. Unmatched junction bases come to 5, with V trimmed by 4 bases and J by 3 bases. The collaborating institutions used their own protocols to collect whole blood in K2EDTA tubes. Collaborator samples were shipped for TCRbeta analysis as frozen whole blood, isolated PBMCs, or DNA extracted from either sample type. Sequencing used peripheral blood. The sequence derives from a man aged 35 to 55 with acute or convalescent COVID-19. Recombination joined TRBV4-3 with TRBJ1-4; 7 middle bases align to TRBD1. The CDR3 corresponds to CASSRSRGANEKLFF. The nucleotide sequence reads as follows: TGCGCCAGCAGCCGGTCCAGGGGGGCTAATGAAAAACTGTTTTTT.